This T cell receptor (beta chain) was observed in a study of regulatory T cells in long-lasting Graves disease. The table lists this clonotype with many counts. What it binds is unknown. With 0 bases removed from V and 2 bases from J, the gap between germline ends came to 10 bases. CDR1 is LGHDT and CDR2 is YNNKEL in the germline V gene (reference sequence). The CDR3 spans 15 residues. The time point denotes: persistent/refractory GD, antithyroid drugs over 5 years with positive TRAb. Researchers made the TCR library from RNA that was extracted from PBMCs. Patients came from an endocrinology department in Xi'an, China. The collection involved drawing roughly 10 milliliters of peripheral blood into EDTA tubes. Arm-PCR of CDR3 regions and iRepertoire HTBI primers were the basis on which TCR beta libraries were built. One entry per CDR3 protein, called by TCRdb with MiXCR from the multiplex PCR reads. The sample includes 350,000 to 450,000 distinct CDR3 sequences, roughly 23% of them seen just once.

Study conclusions and caveats: Persistent Graves' patients had lower TCR diversity than newly diagnosed ones. The study found TRBV28, TRBJ1-2 and TRBJ2-5 favored in persistent disease.

The starting material was peripheral blood mononuclear cells (PBMCs), obtained when the disease was refractory, from a patient treated with antithyroid drugs. The chain carries TRBV3-1 and TRBJ1-2; D unclear. The receptor was isolated from a female donor with Graves disease. The CDR3 spells CASSQELGVNYGYTF. The CDR3 DNA sequence: TGTGCCAGCAGCCAAGAATTAGGAGTAAACTATGGCTACACCTTC. Looking up the rest from reference TRBV3-1 and TRBJ1-2 gives the full variable domain: DTAVSQTPKYLVTQMGNDKSIKCEQNLGHDTMYWYKQDSKKFLKIMFSYNNKELIINETVPNRFSPKSPDKAHLNLHINSLELGDSAVYFCASSQELGVNYGYTFGSGTRLTVV.